Listed below are T cell receptor beta chains from one sample, sequenced in a study of graft-versus-host responses after intestinal transplantation. Their cognate antigens are unknown. Sequencing used immunoSEQ multiplex PCR; TCRdb keeps in-frame clones, though not all of them. The profile shows about 120,000 clones, about nine tenths of them singletons. Sequencing was performed on unstimulated CD4+ T cells sorted from spleen or lymph node cells, taken before intestinal transplant. All receptors come from a human donor who received an intestinal transplant. The CDR3 runs from the conserved cysteine through the conserved F or W.

TRBV10-3	TRBJ1-5	CAISRTGGYQPQHF
TRBV4-2	TRBJ2-6	CASTRWGAGANVLTF
TRBV11-2	TRBJ2-5	CASSFIAGGETQYF
TRBV5-1	TRBJ1-1	CASTPGELYSGTEAFF
TRBV25-1	TRBJ1-1	CASRKDTGGGTEAFF
TRBV11-2	TRBJ2-1	CASSLAGRELGEQFF
TRBV2	TRBJ2-1	CASSRGLPIYNEQFF
TRBV27	TRBJ2-7	CASSLMGAVGEQYF
TRBV5-1	TRBJ1-1	CASSFGASNTEAFF
TRBV18	TRBJ1-5	CASSRQGASQPQHF
TRBV27	TRBJ2-7	CASRTTGSYEQYF
TRBV9	TRBJ2-1	CASSVKGTSGYNEQFF
TRBV21-1	TRBJ1-1	CASSKSGTGGRLDTEAFF
TRBV2	TRBJ2-3	CASSEGLAGTDTQYF
TRBV6-1	TRBJ2-3	CASSETGRRDTQYF
TRBV7-9	TRBJ1-5	CASSFQIDRVSHSNQPQHF
TRBV5-4	TRBJ2-1	CASSLAQASYNEQFF
TRBV29-1	TRBJ2-1	CSVEDQAGSYNEQFF
TRBV7-3	TRBJ2-3	CASSLMRAGGQDTQYF
TRBV18	TRBJ1-5	CASSPARTDIYQPQHF
TRBV18	TRBJ2-3	CASSPPGLAQPAPDTQYF
TRBV6-1	TRBJ1-2	CASSEYGRNYGYTF
TRBV5-4	TRBJ2-3	CASSWYRINTDTQYF
TRBV6-5	TRBJ1-1	CASRLFSGTGTEAFF
TRBV4-1	TRBJ2-7	CASSHPTASYEQYF
TRBV18	TRBJ2-1	CASSPTSGRYNEQFF
TRBV6-5	TRBJ1-4	CASSYGQGKGHEKLFF
TRBV2	TRBJ1-1	CASSVPPGTMAFF
TRBV19	TRBJ2-7	CASSPLAGSYEQYF
TRBV5-1	TRBJ1-6	CASSLGSGQSNSPLHF
TRBV7-2	TRBJ2-5	CASSLGLLRAGRGTQYF
TRBV5-1	TRBJ2-1	CASSLERGIYEQFF
TRBV6-5	TRBJ1-2	CASSSGGVDYGYTF
TRBV28	TRBJ2-7	CASSFLQGLEQYF
TRBV11-1	TRBJ2-2	CASSLFPSGTGELFF
TRBV5-1	TRBJ2-4	CASSLAGGTKNIQYF
TRBV9	TRBJ2-1	CASSVGPETYNEQFF
TRBV19	TRBJ2-7	CASSPRQLAAEQYF
TRBV6-1	TRBJ1-6	CASSEIRGITNSPLHF
TRBV12-5	TRBJ1-3	CASGDPSGTGNTIYF
TRBV29-1	TRBJ1-2	CSVGLRANYGYTF
TRBV7-2	TRBJ2-7	CASSLTGTGIYEQYF
TRBV7-3	TRBJ2-3	CASSSGLAGMTDTQYF
TRBV28	TRBJ2-7	CASSVTSGLAYEQYF
TRBV5-1	TRBJ1-1	CASSQQGSGTEAFF
TRBV7-2	TRBJ1-5	CASSPPNNQPQHF
TRBV6-1	TRBJ1-4	CASSGPGTANEKLFF
TRBV20-1	TRBJ2-5	CSARRSETQYF
TRBV7-2	TRBJ1-2	CASSSAGTEIYGYTF